What follows are 24 T cell receptor beta chains derived from one specimen sequenced in a study of cytomegalovirus exposure and HLA in healthy donors. The PCR made use of 60 Vbeta and 13 Jbeta primers. Repertoires were generated with immunoSEQ multiplex PCR, while TCRdb's copy carries only in-frame clones and drops some. Of tens of thousands of clones listed, less than 80% were seen once; the top ten hold 2.1%. The sample comprised PBMCs. These receptors came from a man between 25 and 39 years old in good health and CMV-seronegative.

This clone occurred a few times. J is TRBJ2-4 and V is TRBV2; maybe TRBD2 (6 bases). Germline V CDR1 and CDR2: SNHLY, FYNNEI. The CDR3 sequence is 13 residues long. Trimming took off 3 bases at V and 9 bases at J, with 12 bases between the two ends. This CDR3 reads CASSDGRERIQYF. The CDR3 region has the DNA TGTGCCAGCAGTGATGGACGGGAGCGCATTCAGTACTTC. Based on the CDR3 plus reference TRBV2 and TRBJ2-4, the full variable domain is EPEVTQTPSHQVTQMGQEVILRCVPISNHLYFYWYRQILGQKVEFLVSFYNNEISEKSEIFDDQFSVERPDGSNFTLKIRSTKLEDSAMYFCASSDGRERIQYFGAGTRLSVL.

This clone was counted between two and nine times. The V gene is TRBV21-1, the J gene TRBJ1-4; TRBD1 is the table's D call, not checked against the DNA. TRBV21-1 has pseudogene status. This CDR3 spans 14 amino acids. DNA of the CDR3: TGTGCCAGCAGCCTAAGAGGGACAGATGAAAAACTGTTTTTT. Translating it yields CASSLRGTDEKLFF.

The chain combines TRBV7-2 with TRBJ1-5, with 8 bases lining up with TRBD1. Germline V gives CDR1 SGHTA, CDR2 FQGNSA. The V gene end was trimmed by 2 bases and the J gene end by 1 base; junction bases not matched to a gene: 4. CDR3 size: 16 residues. For the CDR3, the DNA is TGTGCCAGCAGCTTAACCAGGGACAGGAGCAATCAGCCCCAGCATTTT. Translation: CASSLTRDRSNQPQHF.

The rearrangement links TRBV28 to TRBJ1-2; the match to TRBD1 covers 8 bases. In germline, CDR1 is MDHEN, CDR2 SYDVKM. The junction had 9 bases not matched to a gene; V was cut back by 5 bases and J by 7 bases. The CDR3 totals 14 residues. For the CDR3, the DNA is TGTGCCAGCAGTCTCTCAGGGGGCGCCCGTGGCTACACCTTC. Translated: CASSLSGGARGYTF.

V gene TRBV5-6 combines with J gene TRBJ2-2, with TRBD1 identical over 9 bases. J gave up 0 bases and V 4 bases, and 1 base lay outside the gene matches. There are 15 residues in the CDR3. CDR1 SGHDT and CDR2 YYEEEE come from the germline V gene. The CDR3 reads CASSRQGANTGELFF. CDR3 in DNA: TGTGCCAGCAGCCGACAGGGGGCGAACACCGGGGAGCTGTTTTTT.

The chain carries TRBV5-6 and TRBJ1-2; possible D gene TRBD1, 5 bases. This CDR3 is 12 amino acids long. V dropped 3 bases and J dropped 7 bases, with 10 bases sitting between them. Germline V gives CDR1 SGHDT, CDR2 YYEEEE. The CDR3 DNA follows: TGTGCCAGCAGCTCGGACATAGTTGGCTACACCTTC. Translating it yields CASSSDIVGYTF.

The chain joins TRBV6-5 to TRBJ1-1, with D hard to call. The CDR3 loop spans 14 amino acids. V lost 3 bases to trimming and J lost 1 base, with 9 bases between them. Germline CDR1 reads MNHEY; CDR2 reads SVGAGI. CDR3 amino acids: CASSYMGGNTEAFF. CDR3 DNA: TGTGCCAGCAGTTATATGGGAGGGAACACTGAAGCTTTCTTT.

In this sample, this clone turned up a few times. The genes are TRBV4-1 and TRBJ2-7, with D possibly being TRBD1 (7 bases). V lost 2 bases, J lost 3 bases, and 14 bases lay in between. The germline V gene encodes CDR1 MGHRA and CDR2 YSYEKL. This CDR3 is built from 15 residues. CDR3 in DNA: TGCGCCAGCAGCCAACAGGGGGGAAATAACTACGAGCAGTACTTC. Amino acid sequence: CASSQQGGNNYEQYF.

This clone was picked up one time. The genes are TRBV5-1 and TRBJ1-3; 7 nucleotides line up with TRBD1. Germline V gives CDR1 SGHRS, CDR2 YFSETQ. V lost 4 bases to trimming and J lost 12 bases; unmatched junction nucleotides: 16. The CDR3 loop spans 15 amino acids. As DNA, the CDR3 is TGCGCCAGCAGCGACGGGACAGTTCTCGCCGAAGGCATATATTTT. This encodes CASSDGTVLAEGIYF.

The gene calls are TRBV4-2 and TRBJ2-1; D unclear. CDR3 length equals 14 residues. The V end was cut by 0 bases, the J end by 9 bases, with 12 bases between. Germline V lookup: CDR1 LGHNA, CDR2 YNFKEQ. The CDR3 is CASSQDRLAREQFF. CDR3 bases: TGTGCCAGCAGCCAAGATAGGTTAGCCCGTGAGCAGTTCTTC.

V gene TRBV5-1 combines with J gene TRBJ2-6; perhaps TRBD2 as D (5 bases). V lost 4 bases, J lost 4 bases, and 15 bases lay in between. Germline V gives CDR1 SGHRS, CDR2 YFSETQ. The CDR3 covers 16 residues. The CDR3 is CASSPDWGPGANVLTF. DNA for the CDR3: TGCGCCAGCAGCCCGGACTGGGGTCCCGGGGCCAACGTCCTGACTTTC.

The V call is TRBV27, the J call TRBJ1-1; TRBD1 agrees at 8 bases. Germline-derived CDR1 and CDR2 are MNHEY and SMNVEV (reference sequence). Losses at the gene ends were 10 bases for V and 1 base for J; bases not matched to a gene: 8. The CDR3 length is 14 residues. The CDR3, as DNA: TGTGCCACTCACGCCGGGACAGGGAACACTGAAGCTTTCTTT. Amino acids: CATHAGTGNTEAFF.

This clone showed up just a few times. V gene TRBV7-9 combines with J gene TRBJ2-7, with 7 bases fitting TRBD1. With V trimmed by 3 bases and J by 7 bases, 9 bases remained unmatched. The length of the CDR3 is 14 residues. Germline CDR1 reads SEHNR; CDR2 reads FQNEAQ (reference sequence). The CDR3 DNA reads TGTGCCAGCAGCTTCGGGTTAACAGGGGAAGAGCAGTACTTC. Translated, it gives CASSFGLTGEEQYF. The full variable domain, rest sourced from reference TRBV7-9 and TRBJ2-7, is DTGVSQNPRHKITKRGQNVTFRCDPISEHNRLYWYRQTLGQGPEFLTYFQNEAQLEKSRLLSDRFSAERPKGSFSTLEIQRTEQGDSAMYLCASSFGLTGEEQYFGPGTRLTVT.

Worth noting for this clone: At one of its ends the junction is not consistent with the germline gene, which may arise from a read error. V usage is TRBV5-1 and J usage is TRBJ1-5, with D unclear. The CDR3 is made up of 15 amino acids. Germline V CDR1 and CDR2: SGHRS, YFSETQ. CDR3 nucleotide sequence: TGCCCCAGCAGCTTGGCCGGTCGGGACAATCAGCCCCAGCATTTT. Translation gives CPSSLAGRDNQPQHF.

This clone came up a few times. This chain uses TRBV30 with TRBJ1-2; no definite D call. The CDR3 is made up of 13 amino acids. Trimming stripped 5 bases from V and 7 bases from J, with 17 bases between. The V gene's germline CDR1 is GTSNPN and CDR2 SVGIG (reference sequence). The CDR3 DNA reads TGTGCCTGGGTTCTCGGTCTCTCGGGTGGCTACACCTTC. This translates into CAWVLGLSGGYTF.

This clone was found a few times. The chain couples TRBV27 to TRBJ2-2, with 7 bases matching TRBD1. This CDR3 is 15 amino acids long. V shed 6 bases and J 1 base; nucleotides not matched to a gene: 5. Per germline, CDR1 MNHEY and CDR2 SMNVEV (reference sequence). CDR3 region: CASRKDRRNTGELFF. For the CDR3, the DNA is TGTGCCAGCAGGAAGGACAGGCGGAACACCGGGGAGCTGTTTTTT.

This clone was seen once. V gene TRBV5-1 combines with J gene TRBJ1-6; weak D call: TRBD1 (6 bases). The CDR3 extends over 15 amino acids. Trimming took 0 bases from V and 7 from J, leaving 11 bases between them. The germline V gene has CDR1 SGHRS and CDR2 YFSETQ. The DNA of the CDR3 is TGCGCCAGCAGCTTGGGGCAGGGGAAAAATTCACCCCTCCACTTT. Amino acid sequence: CASSLGQGKNSPLHF.

The genes are TRBV5-6 and TRBJ1-1; TRBD1 aligns across 7 bases. Germline assignment: CDR1 SGHDT and CDR2 YYEEEE. Germline trimming cut 3 bases from V and 1 base from J; bases unmatched to any gene: 6. CDR3 length: 15 residues. The CDR3 here is CASSWAGTENTEAFF. The CDR3 region has the DNA TGTGCCAGCAGCTGGGCCGGGACAGAGAACACTGAAGCTTTCTTT. Together with reference TRBV5-6 and TRBJ1-1, the CDR3 gives the full variable domain: DAGVTQSPTHLIKTRGQQVTLRCSPKSGHDTVSWYQQALGQGPQFIFQYYEEEERQRGNFPDRFSGHQFPNYSSELNVNALLLGDSALYLCASSWAGTENTEAFFGQGTRLTVV.

The chain combines TRBV5-6 with TRBJ2-3; 8 bases are a match to TRBD1. Per the germline V gene, CDR1 is SGHDT and CDR2 is YYEEEE. The ends lost 4 bases at V and 4 bases at J; junction bases unmatched: 8. This CDR3 is 15 amino acids long. The CDR3 coding sequence is TGTGCCAGCAGCAGACAGGGGAATCACCCAGATACGCAGTATTTT. Its translation: CASSRQGNHPDTQYF.

This chain uses TRBV7-8 with TRBJ1-1, with D uncertain. The V and J ends lost 1 base and 1 base respectively, with 13 bases between them. Germline V CDR1 and CDR2: SGHVS, FQNEAQ. This CDR3 region has 16 residues. The CDR3 DNA sequence: TGTGCCAGCAGCTTAGACTCTGGAGGCACGAACACTGAAGCTTTCTTT. Translated, it gives CASSLDSGGTNTEAFF.

The CDR3 nucleotides read TGTGCCAGCAGTACTCAGGGGGAGCAGTACTTC. Its translation: CASSTQGEQYF. This chain joins TRBV28 and TRBJ2-7, with D possibly matching TRBD1 (6 bases). This CDR3 region has 11 residues. V lost 5 bases and J lost 7, with 9 bases in between. Germline loops: CDR1 MDHEN, CDR2 SYDVKM.

The sample holds a few counts of this clone. This chain links TRBV29-1 with TRBJ2-1, with a weak D call TRBD2 (6 bases). V dropped 5 bases and J dropped 0 bases, with 8 bases sitting between them. CDR1 and CDR2 (germline): SQVTM, ANQGSEA. The CDR3 length is 13 residues. CDR3 region: CSVRESSYNEQFF. DNA for the CDR3: TGCAGCGTTCGGGAGAGCTCCTACAATGAGCAGTTCTTC.

This clone appeared once. This sequence joins TRBV6-5 and TRBJ2-2; 7 positions agree with TRBD2. V trimming: 2 bases; J trimming: 3 bases; junction bases outside the gene matches: 6. The CDR3 sequence is 16 residues long. The germline V gene has CDR1 MNHEY and CDR2 SVGAGI. The CDR3 spells CASSYGGTTYTGELFF. The DNA of the CDR3 is TGTGCCAGCAGTTACGGCGGGACTACGTACACCGGGGAGCTGTTTTTT.

The V call is TRBV27, the J call TRBJ2-6; a weak D match, TRBD1 (6 bases). Trimming took 5 bases from V and 0 from J, leaving 20 bases between them. CDR1 is MNHEY, CDR2 SMNVEV, per germline (reference sequence). The CDR3 extends over 19 amino acids. For the CDR3, the DNA is TGTGCCAGCAGTCAAGGGGGATCCCTCATAAGCTCTGGGGCCAACGTCCTGACTTTC. Its protein is CASSQGGSLISSGANVLTF.